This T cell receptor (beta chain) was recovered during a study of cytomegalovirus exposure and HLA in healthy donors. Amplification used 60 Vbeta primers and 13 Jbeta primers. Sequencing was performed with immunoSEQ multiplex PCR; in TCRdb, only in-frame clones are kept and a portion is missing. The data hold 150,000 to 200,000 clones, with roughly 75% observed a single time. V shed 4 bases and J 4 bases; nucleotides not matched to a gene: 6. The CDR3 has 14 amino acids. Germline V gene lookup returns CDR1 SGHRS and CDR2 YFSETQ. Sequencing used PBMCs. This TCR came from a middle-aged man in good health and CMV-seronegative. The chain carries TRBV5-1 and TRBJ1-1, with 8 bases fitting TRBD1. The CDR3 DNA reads TGCGCCAGCAGCCCTACCACAGGGGGCACTGAAGCTTTCTTT. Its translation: CASSPTTGGTEAFF.